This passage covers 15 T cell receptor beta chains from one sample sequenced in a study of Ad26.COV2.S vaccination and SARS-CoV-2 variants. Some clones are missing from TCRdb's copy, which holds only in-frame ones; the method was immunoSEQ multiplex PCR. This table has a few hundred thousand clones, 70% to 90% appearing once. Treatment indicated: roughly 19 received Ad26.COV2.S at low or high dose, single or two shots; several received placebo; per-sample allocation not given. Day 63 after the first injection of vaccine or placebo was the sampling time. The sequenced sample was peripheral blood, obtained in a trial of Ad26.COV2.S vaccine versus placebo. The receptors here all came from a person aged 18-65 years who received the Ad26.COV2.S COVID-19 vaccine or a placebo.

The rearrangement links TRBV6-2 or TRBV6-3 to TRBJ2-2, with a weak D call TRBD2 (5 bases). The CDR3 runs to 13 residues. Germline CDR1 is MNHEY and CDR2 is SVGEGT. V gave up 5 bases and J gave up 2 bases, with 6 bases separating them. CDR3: CASSPGNTGELFF. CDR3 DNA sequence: TGTGCCAGCAGTCCGGGAAACACCGGGGAGCTGTTTTTT.

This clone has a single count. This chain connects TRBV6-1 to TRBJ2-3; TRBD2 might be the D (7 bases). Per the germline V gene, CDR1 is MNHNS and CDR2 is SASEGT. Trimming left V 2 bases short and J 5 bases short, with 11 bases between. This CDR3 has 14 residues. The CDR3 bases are TGTGCCAGCAGTGAATGGGGGGGCAGAGATACGCAGTATTTT. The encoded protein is CASSEWGGRDTQYF.

CDR3 sequence (DNA): TGTGCCAGCAGCCCCAACAGGGATAGGCTGTTCTTC. It yields the protein CASSPNRDRLFF. This chain joins TRBV6-5 and TRBJ2-1; D possibly corresponds to TRBD1 (6 bases). V was shortened by 6 bases and J by 15 bases, with 18 bases between the two germline ends. This CDR3 is built from 12 residues. Germline V gene lookup returns CDR1 MNHEY and CDR2 SVGAGI.

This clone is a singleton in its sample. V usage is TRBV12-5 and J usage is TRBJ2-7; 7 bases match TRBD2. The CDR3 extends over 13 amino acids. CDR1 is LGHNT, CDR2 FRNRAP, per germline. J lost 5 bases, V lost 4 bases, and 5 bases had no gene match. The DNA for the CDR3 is TGTGCTAGTGGTTGGACTAGATCTAACGAGCAGTACTTC. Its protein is CASGWTRSNEQYF.

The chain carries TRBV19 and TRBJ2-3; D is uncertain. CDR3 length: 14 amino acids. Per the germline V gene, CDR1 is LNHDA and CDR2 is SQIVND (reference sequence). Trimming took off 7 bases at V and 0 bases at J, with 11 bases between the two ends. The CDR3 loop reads CASKDGPSTDTQYF. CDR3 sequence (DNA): TGTGCCAGTAAGGACGGACCTAGCACAGATACGCAGTATTTT.

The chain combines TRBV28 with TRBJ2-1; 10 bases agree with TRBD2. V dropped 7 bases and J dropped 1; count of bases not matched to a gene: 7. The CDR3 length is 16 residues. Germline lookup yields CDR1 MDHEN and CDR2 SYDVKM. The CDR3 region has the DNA TGTGCCAGCAACCCTAGCGGGAGTCGGTCCTACAATGAGCAGTTCTTC. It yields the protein CASNPSGSRSYNEQFF.

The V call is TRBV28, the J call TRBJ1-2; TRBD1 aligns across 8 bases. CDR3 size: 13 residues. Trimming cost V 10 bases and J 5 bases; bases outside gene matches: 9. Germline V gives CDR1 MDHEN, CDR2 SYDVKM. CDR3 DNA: TGTGCCATCAACCAGGGGGCGCGGTATGGCTACACCTTC. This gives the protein CAINQGARYGYTF.

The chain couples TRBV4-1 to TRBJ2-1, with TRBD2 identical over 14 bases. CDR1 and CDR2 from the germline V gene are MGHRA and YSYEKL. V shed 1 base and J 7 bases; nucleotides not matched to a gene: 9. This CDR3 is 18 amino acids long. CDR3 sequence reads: CASSQGLAGGTGGNEQFF. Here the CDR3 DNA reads TGCGCCAGCAGCCAAGGACTAGCGGGAGGGACGGGTGGGAATGAGCAGTTCTTC.

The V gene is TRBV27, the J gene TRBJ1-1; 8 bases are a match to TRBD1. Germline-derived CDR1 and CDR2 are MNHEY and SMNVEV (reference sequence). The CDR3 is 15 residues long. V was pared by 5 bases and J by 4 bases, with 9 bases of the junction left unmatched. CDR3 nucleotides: TGTGCCAGCAGTCCCCAGGGGGCGCTGGGCACTGAAGCTTTCTTT. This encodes CASSPQGALGTEAFF.

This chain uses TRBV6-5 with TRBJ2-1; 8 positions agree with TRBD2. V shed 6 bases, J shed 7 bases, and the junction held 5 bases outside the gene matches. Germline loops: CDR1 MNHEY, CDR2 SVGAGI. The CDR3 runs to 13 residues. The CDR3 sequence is CASRTSDYNEQFF. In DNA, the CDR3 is TGTGCCAGCAGGACTAGCGACTATAATGAGCAGTTCTTC.

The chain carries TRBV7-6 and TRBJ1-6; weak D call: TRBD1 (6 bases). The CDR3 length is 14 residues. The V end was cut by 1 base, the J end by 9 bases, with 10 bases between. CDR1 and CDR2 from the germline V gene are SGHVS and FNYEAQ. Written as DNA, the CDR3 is TGTGCCAGCAGCTTAGGGCAGGGGCTTTCACCCCTCCACTTT. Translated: CASSLGQGLSPLHF. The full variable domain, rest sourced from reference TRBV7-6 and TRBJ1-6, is GAGVSQSPRYKVTKRGQDVALRCDPISGHVSLYWYRQALGQGPEFLTYFNYEAQQDKSGLPNDRFSAERPEGSISTLTIQRTEQRDSAMYRCASSLGQGLSPLHFGNGTRLTVT.

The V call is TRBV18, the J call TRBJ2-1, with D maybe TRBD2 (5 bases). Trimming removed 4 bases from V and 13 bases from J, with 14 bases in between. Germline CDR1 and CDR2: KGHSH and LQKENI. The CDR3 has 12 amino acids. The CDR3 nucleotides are TGTGCCAGCTCACGTTCGGTCGAGGGACAGTTCTTC. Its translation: CASSRSVEGQFF.

The DNA of the CDR3 is TGTGCCAGCAGCTTCGGAGGGGGGCACTCCTACAATGAGCAGTTCTTC. Amino acids: CASSFGGGHSYNEQFF. The chain employs TRBV3-1 (or the pseudogene TRBV3-2) and TRBJ2-1; D may be TRBD1 or TRBD2 (6 bases each). V lost 5 bases, J lost 0 bases, and 14 bases lay in between. The length of the CDR3 is 16 residues. Germline V CDR1 and CDR2: LGHDT, YNNKEL (reference sequence).

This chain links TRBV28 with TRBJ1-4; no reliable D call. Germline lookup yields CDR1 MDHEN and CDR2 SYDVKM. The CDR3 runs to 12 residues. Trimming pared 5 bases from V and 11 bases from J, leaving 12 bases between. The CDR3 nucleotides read TGTGCCAGCAGTCCAGACCTCAATAAACTGTTTTTT. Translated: CASSPDLNKLFF.

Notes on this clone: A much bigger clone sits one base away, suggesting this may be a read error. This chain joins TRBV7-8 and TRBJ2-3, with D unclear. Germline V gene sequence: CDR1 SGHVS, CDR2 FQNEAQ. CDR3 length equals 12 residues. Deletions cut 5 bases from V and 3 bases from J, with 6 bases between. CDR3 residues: CASSTYTDTQYF. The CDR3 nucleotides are TGTGCCAGCAGCACATATACAGATACGCAGTATTTT.